The present entry profiles one TCR beta chain with its context. These data originate in a study of T cells in tuberculosis. The time point is: new active TB diagnosis, blood taken before or within 7 days of starting treatment. This table comes from immunoSEQ multiplex PCR, and its TCRdb copy is limited to in-frame clones, with some not included. The sample has roughly 34,000 clones, 70% to 90% seen once. Per the germline V gene, CDR1 is MNHNY and CDR2 is SVGAGI (reference sequence). The CDR3 covers 15 residues. V was shortened by 8 bases and J by 6 bases, with 23 bases between the two germline ends. V is TRBV6-6 and J is TRBJ2-7, with D perhaps TRBD2 (6 bases). This TCR came from an adult with tuberculosis. Sequencing used PBMCs, obtained at tuberculosis diagnosis. The CDR3 coding sequence is TGTGCCAGCTCTTCGCGGGGATCGGGTGGGGGCGAGCAGTACTTC. This gives the protein CASSSRGSGGGEQYF.